The 13 T cell receptor beta chains reported below all come from one sample, sequenced in a study of glioma-infiltrating T cells. The iRepertoire nested amplicon-rescue multiplex PCR amplified TCR alpha and beta CDR3s from RNA. TCRdb re-called the multiplex PCR reads with MiXCR, one entry per CDR3 protein. The profile shows about 380,000 distinct CDR3 sequences, around 45% of them singletons. The sample comprised glioma tissue, nonneoplastic brain tissue, or PBMCs (not recorded which). The receptors come from a human donor with low-grade glioma or glioblastoma, undergoing nonglioma brain surgery, or in good health (not recorded which).

This clonotype has at least ten counts. The CDR3 DNA reads as TGTGCCAGCAGCTTAGCGCCCGATAGGAGCACAGATACGCAGTATTTT. Its protein is CASSLAPDRSTDTQYF. This chain uses TRBV7-2 with TRBJ2-3; no clear D. Germline V CDR1 and CDR2: SGHTA, FQGNSA. This CDR3 has 16 amino acids. Deletions cut 0 bases from V and 0 bases from J, with 10 bases between. The full variable domain, completed using reference TRBV7-2 and TRBJ2-3, is GAGVSQSPSNKVTEKGKDVELRCDPISGHTALYWYRQSLGQGLEFLIYFQGNSAPDKSGLPSDRFSAERTGGSVSTLTIQRTQQEDSAVYLCASSLAPDRSTDTQYFGPGTRLTVL.

This clonotype was seen many times. This chain uses TRBV6-2 or TRBV6-3 with TRBJ2-2; 10 bases fit TRBD2. V shed 0 bases and J 1 base; nucleotides not matched to a gene: 5. CDR1 is MNHEY and CDR2 is SVGEGT in the germline V gene. The CDR3 runs to 18 residues. The CDR3 here is CASSYSPSGSRNTGELFF. Here the CDR3 DNA reads TGTGCCAGCAGTTACTCGCCTAGCGGGAGTAGGAACACCGGGGAGCTGTTTTTT.

This clonotype was found many times. The chain carries TRBV27 and TRBJ2-2; possibly TRBD1 for D (6 bases). With 4 bases removed from V and 4 bases from J, the gap between germline ends came to 13 bases. The germline V gene has CDR1 MNHEY and CDR2 SMNVEV (reference sequence). CDR3 length: 15 residues. The CDR3 DNA is TGTGCCAGCAGTTGGGGGACAACTATCACCGGGGAGCTGTTTTTT. It yields the protein CASSWGTTITGELFF.

Note on this clonotype: A read error may explain this, as a much larger clone is one base away. The gene calls are TRBV15 and TRBJ2-7; 8 positions agree with TRBD1. This CDR3 region has 14 residues. In germline, CDR1 is LNHNV, CDR2 YYDKDF (reference sequence). The CDR3 is CATSRVLPGGEKYF. The CDR3, as DNA: TGTGCCACCAGCAGAGTCCTCCCAGGGGGCGAGAAGTACTTC.

Only a few counts were recorded for this clonotype. The CDR3 nucleotides are TGTGCCACCAGCAGACCGACAGGAGTATATAGCAATCAGCCCCAGCATTTT. Its translation is CATSRPTGVYSNQPQHF. The chain couples TRBV15 to TRBJ1-5; the D gene is possibly TRBD1 (6 bases). CDR3 length: 17 residues. The germline V gene has CDR1 LNHNV and CDR2 YYDKDF (reference sequence). V was clipped by 2 bases and J by 0 bases, with 14 bases between them.

The J gene is TRBJ1-1, the V gene TRBV7-2, with 8 bases identical to TRBD1. V lost 4 bases and J lost 0; bases outside the gene matches: 7. The CDR3 extends over 16 amino acids. The germline CDR1 and CDR2 sequences are SGHTA and FQGNSA. CDR3 coding DNA: TGTGCCAGCAGCTCCTCCAGGACAGGGATGAACACTGAAGCTTTCTTT. Encoded protein: CASSSSRTGMNTEAFF.

J is TRBJ2-1 and V is TRBV4-1; D not certain. The CDR3 totals 15 residues. Germline values: CDR1 MGHRA, CDR2 YSYEKL. V was clipped by 4 bases and J by 2 bases, with 12 bases between them. The CDR3 region has the DNA TGCGCCAGCAGCCCCGGGCTCCTCACCTACAATGAGCAGTTCTTC. The encoded protein is CASSPGLLTYNEQFF.

This clonotype has more than one count but fewer than ten. The chain is built from TRBV4-1 and TRBJ1-3; D call uncertain. Germline-derived CDR1 and CDR2 are MGHRA and YSYEKL. This CDR3 spans 16 amino acids. V shed 0 bases and J shed 0 bases, with 9 bases lying between them. The DNA for the CDR3 is TGCGCCAGCAGCCAAGATTGGGCGGCCTCTGGAAACACCATATATTTT. Protein sequence: CASSQDWAASGNTIYF.

This clonotype is medium-sized (0.01 to 0.1%) by share. This rearrangement joins TRBV15 to TRBJ2-1; D is perhaps TRBD2 (6 bases). V was trimmed by 5 bases and J by 4 bases, leaving 18 bases between them. This CDR3 region has 16 residues. Germline V gene data show CDR1 as LNHNV and CDR2 as YYDKDF (reference sequence). DNA of the CDR3: TGTGCCACCAGCGCACTAGGGACTCAGCGATACAATGAGCAGTTCTTC. Encoded protein: CATSALGTQRYNEQFF.

The chain links TRBV27 to TRBJ2-3; TRBD2 matches 7 bases. The germline V gene has CDR1 MNHEY and CDR2 SMNVEV (reference sequence). CDR3 length: 16 amino acids. CDR3 coding DNA: TGTGTTAGCAGTTTAGTTTCAAGCGGGGTCACAGATACGCAGTATTTT. Its translation is CVSSLVSSGVTDTQYF.

There are many counts of this clonotype. V is TRBV28 and J is TRBJ1-5; perhaps TRBD1 as D (5 bases). CDR1 MDHEN and CDR2 SYDVKM come from the germline V gene. The CDR3 has 15 residues. V was pared by 2 bases and J by 3 bases, with 11 bases between. This chain's CDR3 is CASSLLSGVNQPQHF. CDR3 bases: TGTGCCAGCAGTTTACTTTCGGGGGTCAATCAGCCCCAGCATTTT.

This clonotype was counted at least ten times. The chain has TRBV20-1 and TRBJ2-7; TRBD2 matches 11 bases. Germline trimming cut 0 bases from V and 6 bases from J; bases unmatched to any gene: 1. This CDR3 contains 13 residues. CDR1 and CDR2 (germline): DFQATT, SNEGSKA (reference sequence). CDR3 nucleotides: TGCAGTGCTAGAGAACTAGCGGGAGTCGAGCAGTACTTC. The encoded protein is CSARELAGVEQYF.

The rearrangement uses TRBV15 and TRBJ1-1; a weak D match, TRBD1 (6 bases). With 5 bases removed from V and 4 bases from J, the gap between germline ends came to 11 bases. Germline V gene data show CDR1 as LNHNV and CDR2 as YYDKDF (reference sequence). The CDR3 is 13 amino acids. In DNA form, the CDR3 reads TGTGCCACCAGCGCCCAACAGGGCACTGAAGCTTTCTTT. Encoded protein: CATSAQQGTEAFF.